This T cell receptor beta chain derives from a study of blood T cell repertoires in COVID-19. Data came from immunoSEQ multiplex PCR; TCRdb stores just in-frame clones and leaves some out. In the table there are 300,000 or so clones, over 75% of which are singletons. CDR1 is SGHRS and CDR2 is YFSETQ in the germline V gene. Trimming removed 4 bases from V and 2 bases from J; junction bases left unmatched: 8. The CDR3 loop spans 15 amino acids. Researchers sorted participants into cohorts using their self-reported clinical history. The recovered donors of Cohort 3 showed two negative PCRs, clearance, or symptom resolution.

Sequencing was done on a sample of PBMCs or T cells enriched from blood (not recorded which). The chain is built from TRBV5-1 and TRBJ1-2, with 7 bases fitting TRBD1. The origin of this receptor is a woman aged 18-29 years who had recovered from COVID-19. CDR3 protein: CASSMGQRDNYGYTF. The CDR3, as DNA: TGCGCCAGCAGCATGGGACAGCGGGACAACTATGGCTACACCTTC.